Shown below are 27 T cell receptor beta chains from a single sample sequenced in a study of blood T cell repertoires in COVID-19. TCRdb's table, derived via immunoSEQ multiplex PCR, lists solely in-frame clones and lacks some. The repertoire holds hundreds of thousands of clones, with 70% to 90% as singletons. The sequenced sample consisted of peripheral blood. Receptors originate from a man aged 18 to 29 with active or convalescent COVID-19.

CDR3 nucleotides: TGTGCCAGCAGCTCACGACGGGGGGCCCTCGAGGGGGAGACCCAGTACTTC. Amino acids: CASSSRRGALEGETQYF. The gene calls are TRBV5-4 and TRBJ2-5; possibly TRBD2 for D (7 bases). Germline CDR1 is SGHNT and CDR2 is YYREEE (reference sequence). The CDR3 runs to 17 residues. Trimming removed 3 bases from V and 5 bases from J, with 23 bases in between.

CDR3 residues: CASSPHGGLNYGYTF. CDR3 coding DNA: TGTGCCAGCAGTCCACACGGAGGCCTTAACTATGGCTACACCTTC. The chain joins TRBV28 to TRBJ1-2; D unresolved. The ends were cut back, 5 bases at V and 1 base at J, with 14 bases in the middle. Germline values: CDR1 MDHEN, CDR2 SYDVKM. This CDR3 region has 15 residues.

The gene calls are TRBV6-1 and TRBJ1-2, with 8 bases aligning to TRBD1. J gave up 4 bases and V 2 bases, and 15 bases lay outside the gene matches. The CDR3 is 18 amino acids. Germline assignment: CDR1 MNHNS and CDR2 SASEGT. This chain's CDR3 is CASSERWQGAALGYGYTF. In DNA form, the CDR3 reads TGTGCCAGCAGTGAAAGGTGGCAGGGGGCAGCATTAGGCTATGGCTACACCTTC.

The chain joins TRBV30 to TRBJ2-5, with TRBD1 matching over 7 bases. The V segment lost 0 bases and the J segment 4 bases; nucleotides outside the gene matches: 5. Germline CDR1 is GTSNPN and CDR2 is SVGIG (reference sequence). This CDR3 region has 14 residues. CDR3: CAWSVQDRRETQYF. CDR3 in DNA: TGTGCCTGGAGTGTACAGGACAGGCGAGAGACCCAGTACTTC.

This clone was seen a handful of times. The chain has TRBV29-1 and TRBJ1-1; 9 bases are a match to TRBD1. Germline V CDR1 and CDR2: SQVTM, ANQGSEA. This CDR3 contains 15 residues. The trim removed 6 bases at V and 1 base at J, leaving 9 bases unmatched. The CDR3 nucleotides are TGCAGCGTGGTCAGGGACAGGGTGCCGAACACTGAAGCTTTCTTT. Translated: CSVVRDRVPNTEAFF. The full variable domain, completed using reference TRBV29-1 and TRBJ1-1, is SAVISQKPSRDICQRGTSLTIQCQVDSQVTMMFWYRQQPGQSLTLIATANQGSEATYESGFVIDKFPISRPNLTFSTLTVSNMSPEDSSIYLCSVVRDRVPNTEAFFGQGTRLTVV.

The J gene is TRBJ2-1, the V gene TRBV7-9, with D perhaps matching TRBD2 (5 bases). The CDR3 extends over 13 amino acids. Germline V gives CDR1 SEHNR, CDR2 FQNEAQ (reference sequence). Trimming shortened V by 2 bases and J by 12 bases, and 14 bases separated the two germline ends. CDR3 bases: TGTGCCAGCAGCTTAACCGGGAAACAAGGGCAGTTCTTC. Protein sequence: CASSLTGKQGQFF.

The chain is built from TRBV7-2 and TRBJ2-7; 12 positions match TRBD2. This CDR3 is built from 15 residues. The J segment lost 2 bases and the V segment lost 4 bases, leaving 3 bases of the junction unmatched. CDR1 and CDR2 (germline): SGHTA, FQGNSA. The DNA of the CDR3 is TGTGCCAGCAGCTACCGACTAGCGGGAGCCTACGAGCAGTACTTC. Amino acid sequence: CASSYRLAGAYEQYF. The full variable domain, with the rest looked up from reference TRBV7-2 and TRBJ2-7, is GAGVSQSPSNKVTEKGKDVELRCDPISGHTALYWYRQSLGQGLEFLIYFQGNSAPDKSGLPSDRFSAERTGGSVSTLTIQRTQQEDSAVYLCASSYRLAGAYEQYFGPGTRLTVT.

This clone has a single count. J is TRBJ2-1 and V is TRBV13, with 8 bases identical to TRBD2. This CDR3 is 15 amino acids long. Trimming removed 5 bases from V and 4 bases from J; junction bases left unmatched: 7. Germline V gene lookup returns CDR1 PRHDT and CDR2 FYEKMQ (reference sequence). CDR3 nucleotides: TGTGCCAGCAGCCCGATGACTAGCGAGTACAATGAGCAGTTCTTC. As protein: CASSPMTSEYNEQFF.

CDR3 DNA: TGCGCCAGCAGTGGGACAGCTGGAAACACCATATATTTT. Translation: CASSGTAGNTIYF. This chain joins TRBV10-1 and TRBJ1-3, with D possibly matching TRBD1 (6 bases). The CDR3 spans 13 residues. The germline gives CDR1 WNHNN, CDR2 SYGVQD (reference sequence). V lost 4 bases to trimming and J lost 2 bases, with 6 bases between them.

The V and J genes are TRBV6-2 or TRBV6-3 and TRBJ2-1, with D possibly being TRBD1 (6 bases). The V end lost 4 bases, the J end lost 5 bases, and 9 bases lay between the germline ends. This CDR3 contains 13 residues. CDR1 and CDR2 from the germline V gene are MNHEY and SVGEGT. CDR3 amino acids: CASSWDTHNEQFF. The CDR3 nucleotides read TGTGCCAGCAGTTGGGACACCCACAATGAGCAGTTCTTC.

The chain links TRBV5-4 to TRBJ2-2; 8 nucleotides match TRBD2. Per the germline V gene, CDR1 is SGHNT and CDR2 is YYREEE (reference sequence). This CDR3 has 16 residues. With 4 bases clipped from V and 7 bases from J, the junction kept 12 bases outside the gene matches. The CDR3 protein is CASSQTAVRGDGELFF. Written as DNA, the CDR3 is TGTGCCAGCAGCCAAACCGCGGTGCGGGGGGACGGGGAGCTGTTTTTT.

This clone was seen a single time. This chain connects TRBV7-6 to TRBJ1-2; TRBD1 matches 10 bases. Germline V gene sequence: CDR1 SGHVS, CDR2 FNYEAQ. The CDR3 length is 13 residues. Trimming at V came to 4 bases and at J to 8 bases, leaving 4 bases not matched to a gene. In nucleotides, the CDR3 is TGTGCCAGCAGCTGGGGACAGGGGAACGGCTACACCTTC. Translated, it gives CASSWGQGNGYTF.

The rearrangement links TRBV7-9 to TRBJ1-1, with D perhaps matching TRBD1 (6 bases). The V gene lost 5 bases and the J gene lost 4 bases, with 11 bases spanning the gap. This CDR3 region has 13 residues. The germline V gene encodes CDR1 SEHNR and CDR2 FQNEAQ (reference sequence). Here the CDR3 DNA reads TGTGCCAGCAGCCCCCAGGGGATCACTGAAGCTTTCTTT. Its protein product is CASSPQGITEAFF. The full variable domain, with the rest looked up from reference TRBV7-9 and TRBJ1-1, is DTGVSQNPRHKITKRGQNVTFRCDPISEHNRLYWYRQTLGQGPEFLTYFQNEAQLEKSRLLSDRFSAERPKGSFSTLEIQRTEQGDSAMYLCASSPQGITEAFFGQGTRLTVV.

This chain connects TRBV27 to TRBJ1-1, with D perhaps TRBD1 (5 bases). Germline CDR1 and CDR2: MNHEY and SMNVEV (reference sequence). Trimming left V 5 bases short and J 1 base short, with 14 bases between. The CDR3 loop spans 15 amino acids. For the CDR3, the DNA is TGTGCCAGCAGTAGGAGGGGTCAGGCGAACACTGAAGCTTTCTTT. Translating gives CASSRRGQANTEAFF.

The V gene is TRBV7-9, the J gene TRBJ2-1, with D tentatively TRBD2 (5 bases). This CDR3 is 12 amino acids long. Trimming took 3 bases from V and 8 from J, leaving 8 bases between them. Germline loops: CDR1 SEHNR, CDR2 FQNEAQ (reference sequence). DNA for the CDR3: TGTGCCAGCAGCTTCGGGAAGGATGAGCAGTTCTTC. This encodes CASSFGKDEQFF.

This clone was seen just once. The chain couples TRBV21-1 to TRBJ2-1; the table's TRBD1 call for D was not verified on the DNA. TRBV21-1 is a documented pseudogene. This CDR3 comprises 17 residues. The CDR3 here is CASSRALAGPSYNEQFF. The CDR3 DNA is TGTGCCAGCAGCCGTGCCTTGGCAGGGCCCTCCTACAATGAGCAGTTCTTC.

This sequence joins TRBV6-5 and TRBJ1-2; D perhaps matches TRBD1 (6 bases). V lost 4 bases to trimming and J lost 4 bases, with 7 bases between them. The CDR3 consists of 12 residues. CDR1 and CDR2 from the germline V gene are MNHEY and SVGAGI. Here the CDR3 DNA reads TGTGCCAGCAGTTCAGGGGTCTATGGCTACACCTTC. This translates into CASSSGVYGYTF.

The sample holds a few counts of this clone. Other nucleotide sequences from this sample produce the same CDR3. V usage is TRBV18 and J usage is TRBJ1-3; D perhaps matches TRBD1 (6 bases). Germline assignment: CDR1 KGHSH and CDR2 LQKENI. The CDR3 runs 14 residues. The germline V and J ends were trimmed by 3 bases and 3 bases, with 9 bases remaining between them. The CDR3 nucleotides are TGTGCCAGCTCACCCGGGACAAATGGAAACACCATATATTTT. Translation gives CASSPGTNGNTIYF.

This chain uses TRBV28 with TRBJ2-7, with 7 positions matching TRBD2. From germline, CDR1 is MDHEN and CDR2 SYDVKM. CDR3 length equals 17 residues. With V trimmed by 8 bases and J by 2 bases, 18 bases remained unmatched. The CDR3 region has the DNA TGTGCCAGCGCCCCCGGGAGGAGGGGCGCGAGAACCTACGAGCAGTACTTC. As protein: CASAPGRRGARTYEQYF.

This rearrangement joins TRBV18 to TRBJ1-6; D is undetermined. The CDR3 runs to 15 residues. Germline V lookup: CDR1 KGHSH, CDR2 LQKENI. V lost 2 bases to trimming and J lost 4 bases, with 9 bases between them. The CDR3 DNA reads as TGTGCCAGCTCACCAACCCGGACTTATAATTCACCCCTCCACTTT. Protein sequence: CASSPTRTYNSPLHF.

In its sample, this clone was seen once. J is TRBJ1-5 and V is TRBV7-9; the match to TRBD1 covers 7 bases. The CDR3 extends over 15 amino acids. Germline trimming cut 5 bases from V and 4 bases from J; bases unmatched to any gene: 8. Germline V gene lookup returns CDR1 SEHNR and CDR2 FQNEAQ (reference sequence). The CDR3 sequence: CASSPLGTENQPQHF. The CDR3 DNA reads as TGTGCCAGCAGCCCTCTAGGGACAGAAAATCAGCCCCAGCATTTT.

The chain couples TRBV27 to TRBJ1-4, with unresolved D. The germline V gene encodes CDR1 MNHEY and CDR2 SMNVEV (reference sequence). The V gene lost 0 bases and the J gene lost 0 bases, with 5 bases spanning the gap. The CDR3 is made up of 15 amino acids. CDR3 protein: CASSLSGATNEKLFF. The CDR3 nucleotides read TGTGCCAGCAGTTTATCGGGCGCAACTAATGAAAAACTGTTTTTT.

V and J are TRBV20-1 and TRBJ1-1, with D unresolved. V was clipped by 3 bases and J by 8 bases, with 16 bases between them. The CDR3 contains 13 residues. Germline V CDR1 and CDR2: DFQATT, SNEGSKA (reference sequence). CDR3 amino acids: CSASIDTTVEAFF. The DNA for the CDR3 is TGCAGTGCTAGTATTGACACCACGGTCGAAGCTTTCTTT.

The V call is TRBV2, the J call TRBJ1-2; the match to TRBD1 covers 8 bases. J gave up 5 bases and V 6 bases, and 8 bases lay outside the gene matches. The CDR3 covers 14 residues. CDR1 is SNHLY, CDR2 FYNNEI, per germline. The CDR3 DNA is TGTGCCAGCAGCAATGGACAGGGAGGGTATGGCTACACCTTC. Translating it yields CASSNGQGGYGYTF.

The chain couples TRBV7-2 to TRBJ2-3, with D tentatively TRBD2 (5 bases). The CDR3 loop spans 15 amino acids. V lost 5 bases, J lost 6 bases, and 18 bases lay in between. Germline lookup yields CDR1 SGHTA and CDR2 FQGNSA. This CDR3 reads CASSPYYHPGDTQYF. CDR3 bases: TGTGCCAGCAGCCCGTACTACCATCCGGGGGATACGCAGTATTTT.

The chain carries TRBV3-1 (or the pseudogene TRBV3-2) and TRBJ2-2, with 7 bases that match TRBD1. The CDR3 covers 15 residues. The germline V gene encodes CDR1 LGHDT and CDR2 YNNKEL (reference sequence). V was clipped by 4 bases and J by 8 bases; unmatched bases: 10. CDR3 sequence: CASSPPDRDEGELFF. DNA for the CDR3: TGTGCCAGCAGCCCACCAGACAGGGATGAGGGGGAGCTGTTTTTT.

The DNA for the CDR3 is TGTGCCAGCAGTTACTACGGGACTCTTCGGGATACGCAGTATTTT. Its protein is CASSYYGTLRDTQYF. The J gene is TRBJ2-3, the V gene TRBV6-5; TRBD2 is a possible D gene (6 bases). V was clipped by 1 base and J by 6 bases, with 14 bases between them. Germline values: CDR1 MNHEY, CDR2 SVGAGI. The CDR3 sequence is 15 residues long.